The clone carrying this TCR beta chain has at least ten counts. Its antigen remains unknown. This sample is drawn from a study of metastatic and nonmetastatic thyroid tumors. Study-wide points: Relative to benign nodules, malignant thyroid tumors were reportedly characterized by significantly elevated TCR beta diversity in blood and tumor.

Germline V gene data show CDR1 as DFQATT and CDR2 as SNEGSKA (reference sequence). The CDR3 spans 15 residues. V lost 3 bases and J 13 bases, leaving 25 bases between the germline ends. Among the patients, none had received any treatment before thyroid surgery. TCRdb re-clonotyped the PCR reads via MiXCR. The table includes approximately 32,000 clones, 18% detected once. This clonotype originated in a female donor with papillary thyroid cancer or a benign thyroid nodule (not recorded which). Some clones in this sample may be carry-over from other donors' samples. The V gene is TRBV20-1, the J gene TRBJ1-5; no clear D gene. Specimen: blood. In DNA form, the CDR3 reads TGCAGTGCTAGGGGATTATCGGAGAGGGAAAGGCCACAGCATTTT. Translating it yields CSARGLSERERPQHF.